This T cell receptor beta chain stems from a study of shared clonotypes between healthy human individuals. General study points: Larger estimated richness was generally recorded for naive subsets relative to memory subsets. Only blood underwent sampling, and tissue repertoires likely differ.

Produced via immunoSEQ multiplex PCR; TCRdb's table is partial and in-frame only. The sample consists of approximately 2.5 million clones, over 85% of them appearing once. CDR1 SGHDT and CDR2 YYEEEE come from the germline V gene. The CDR3 is 15 amino acids. J lost 4 bases, V lost 4 bases, and 5 bases had no gene match. This clone has only one observation. Its antigen is unknown. The sequencing input was naive CD4+ T cells from PBMCs. Regarding subset: CD45RA+ positively selected. This sequence was found in a man in his late teens or twenties in good health. Some clones in this sample may be carry-over from other donors' samples. The V gene is TRBV5-6, the J gene TRBJ2-1, with 10 bases that match TRBD2. CDR3 loop: CASSPGLAAYNEQFF. CDR3 sequence (DNA): TGTGCCAGCAGCCCAGGACTAGCGGCGTACAATGAGCAGTTCTTC. Full variable domain (rest looked up from reference TRBV5-6 and TRBJ2-1): DAGVTQSPTHLIKTRGQQVTLRCSPKSGHDTVSWYQQALGQGPQFIFQYYEEEERQRGNFPDRFSGHQFPNYSSELNVNALLLGDSALYLCASSPGLAAYNEQFFGPGTRLTVL.